Sequencing of this T cell receptor beta chain was carried out in a study of T cell changes during pregnancy in multiple sclerosis. The V and J ends lost 6 bases and 4 bases, in that order; junction bases with no gene match: 8. The CDR3 is 13 amino acids. CDR1 is SQVTM, CDR2 ANQGSEA, per germline. Sequenced by immunoSEQ multiplex PCR; TCRdb stores in-frame clones only, minus some. The table shows 55,000 to 70,000 clones, with around 93% occurring only once. The V gene is TRBV29-1, the J gene TRBJ2-5; 7 positions match TRBD1. The sample in question was CD4+ T cells from peripheral blood mononuclear cells, obtained before pregnancy. This TCR was recovered from a female donor with multiple sclerosis, enrolled in a pregnancy study. CDR3 in amino acids: CSVRGTVRETQYF. CDR3 DNA: TGCAGCGTCCGAGGGACAGTGCGAGAGACCCAGTACTTC.